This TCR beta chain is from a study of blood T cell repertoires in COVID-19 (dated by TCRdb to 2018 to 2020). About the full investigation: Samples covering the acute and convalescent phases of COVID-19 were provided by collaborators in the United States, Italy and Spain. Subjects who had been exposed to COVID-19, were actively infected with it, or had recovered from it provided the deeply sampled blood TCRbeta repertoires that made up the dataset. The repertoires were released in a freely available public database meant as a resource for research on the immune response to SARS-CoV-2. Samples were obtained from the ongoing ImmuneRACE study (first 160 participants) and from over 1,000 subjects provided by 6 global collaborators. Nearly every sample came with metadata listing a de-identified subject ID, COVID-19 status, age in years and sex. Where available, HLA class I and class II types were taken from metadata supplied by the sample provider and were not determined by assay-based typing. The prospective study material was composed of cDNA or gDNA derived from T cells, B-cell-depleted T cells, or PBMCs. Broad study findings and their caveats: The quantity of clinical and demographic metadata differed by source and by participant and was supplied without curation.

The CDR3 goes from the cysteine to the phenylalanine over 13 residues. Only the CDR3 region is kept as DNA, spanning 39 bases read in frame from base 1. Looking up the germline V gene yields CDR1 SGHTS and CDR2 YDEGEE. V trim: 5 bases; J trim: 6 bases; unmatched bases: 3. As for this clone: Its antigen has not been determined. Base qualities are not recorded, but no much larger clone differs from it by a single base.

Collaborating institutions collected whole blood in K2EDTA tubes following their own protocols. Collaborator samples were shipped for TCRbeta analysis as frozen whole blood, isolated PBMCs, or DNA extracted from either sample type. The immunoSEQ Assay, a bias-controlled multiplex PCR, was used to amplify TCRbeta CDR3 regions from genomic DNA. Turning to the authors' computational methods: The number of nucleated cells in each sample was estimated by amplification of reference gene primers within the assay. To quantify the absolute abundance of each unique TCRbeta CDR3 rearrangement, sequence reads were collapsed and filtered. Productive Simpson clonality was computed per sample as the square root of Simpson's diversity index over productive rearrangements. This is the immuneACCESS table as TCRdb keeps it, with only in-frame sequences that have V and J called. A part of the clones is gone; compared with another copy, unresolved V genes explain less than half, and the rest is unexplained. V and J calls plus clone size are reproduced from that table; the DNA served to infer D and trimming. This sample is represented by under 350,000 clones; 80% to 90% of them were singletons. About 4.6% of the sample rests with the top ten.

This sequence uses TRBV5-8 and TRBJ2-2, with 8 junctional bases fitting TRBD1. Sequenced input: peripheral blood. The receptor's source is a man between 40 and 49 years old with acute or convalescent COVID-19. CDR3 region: CASSQTGAGELFF. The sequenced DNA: TGTGCCAGCAGTCAGACAGGGGCCGGGGAGCTGTTTTTT.